The 25 T cell receptor beta chains below all came from one sample that was sequenced in a study of blood T cell repertoires in COVID-19. TCRdb's table, derived via immunoSEQ multiplex PCR, lists solely in-frame clones and lacks some. The top ten hold around 9.9% of the sample, which has under 200,000 clones, about 86% seen once. The specimen was peripheral blood. These receptors were collected from a woman in her sixties with COVID-19, enrolled during active disease.

The rearrangement joins TRBV9 to TRBJ2-5; D gene uncertain. Trimming took off 4 bases at V and 0 bases at J, with 10 bases between the two ends. The CDR3 extends over 14 amino acids. Per the germline V gene, CDR1 is SGDLS and CDR2 is YYNGEE. The CDR3 sequence: CASSQVSNQETQYF. Here the CDR3 DNA reads TGTGCCAGCAGCCAGGTGTCAAACCAAGAGACCCAGTACTTC.

The CDR3 loop is CASSLGRDYGYTF. CDR3 DNA sequence: TGTGCCAGCAGCTTGGGGCGGGACTATGGCTACACCTTC. The chain employs TRBV5-4 and TRBJ1-2; no definite D call. The germline gives CDR1 SGHNT, CDR2 YYREEE (reference sequence). This CDR3 region has 13 residues. The V end lost 0 bases, the J end lost 3 bases, and 6 bases lay between the germline ends.

The chain uses TRBV5-5 and TRBJ2-1; D may be TRBD1 (5 bases). Germline V CDR1 and CDR2: SGHKS, YYEKEE (reference sequence). The V and J ends lost 0 bases and 4 bases respectively, with 11 bases between them. The CDR3 runs 15 residues. The CDR3 nucleotides are TGTGCCAGCAGCTTGGAAAGGGGATTATACAATGAGCAGTTCTTC. Encoded protein: CASSLERGLYNEQFF. Filled out from reference TRBV5-5 and TRBJ2-1, the complete variable domain reads DAGVTQSPTHLIKTRGQQVTLRCSPISGHKSVSWYQQVLGQGPQFIFQYYEKEERGRGNFPDRFSARQFPNYSSELNVNALLLGDSALYLCASSLERGLYNEQFFGPGTRLTVL.

J is TRBJ2-1 and V is TRBV9; 9 bases match TRBD1. CDR3 length equals 16 residues. The ends lost 6 bases at V and 9 bases at J; junction bases unmatched: 16. CDR1 is SGDLS and CDR2 is YYNGEE in the germline V gene. The CDR3 DNA follows: TGTGCCAGCACGCACAACCGGGACAGGGATTCTGGTGAGCAGTTCTTC. This translates into CASTHNRDRDSGEQFF.

The genes are TRBV7-6 and TRBJ2-1, with a tentative D call TRBD2 (5 bases). CDR3 size: 17 residues. The germline V gene has CDR1 SGHVS and CDR2 FNYEAQ. V was shortened by 2 bases and J by 0 bases, with 14 bases between the two germline ends. CDR3 loop: CASSLYPPGISYNEQFF. Here the CDR3 DNA reads TGTGCCAGCAGCTTATACCCCCCCGGGATCTCCTACAATGAGCAGTTCTTC.

In this sample, this clone turned up once. The V and J genes are TRBV19 and TRBJ2-1; D may be TRBD1 (6 bases). Germline V CDR1 and CDR2: LNHDA, SQIVND (reference sequence). V was trimmed by 5 bases and J by 6 bases, leaving 17 bases between them. The CDR3 is 15 residues long. The CDR3 DNA reads TGTGCCAGTAGTTTTACAGGGATTCAGGCCAATGAGCAGTTCTTC. Protein product: CASSFTGIQANEQFF.

The rearrangement joins TRBV29-1 to TRBJ2-7; 7 bases match TRBD1. The CDR3 loop spans 12 amino acids. Germline V gene data show CDR1 as SQVTM and CDR2 as ANQGSEA. V was pared by 8 bases and J by 1 base, with 5 bases of the junction left unmatched. Here the CDR3 reads CSIRQGSYEQYF. CDR3 nucleotides: TGCAGCATCAGACAGGGATCCTACGAGCAGTACTTC.

The chain recombines TRBV18 with TRBJ2-1, with no clear D. Germline V gives CDR1 KGHSH, CDR2 LQKENI. Trimming cost V 4 bases and J 2 bases, with 15 bases left between them. This CDR3 is 16 amino acids long. CDR3: CASSRYSNLAYNEQFF. As DNA, the CDR3 is TGTGCCAGCTCACGTTATAGCAACCTGGCCTACAATGAGCAGTTCTTC.

This sequence joins TRBV5-6 and TRBJ1-5; D is possibly TRBD1 (6 bases). Between the trimmed V and J ends, which lost 4 bases and 4 bases, there was a span of 15 bases. CDR3 length: 15 residues. CDR1 is SGHDT and CDR2 is YYEEEE in the germline V gene. The CDR3 protein is CASSPAGAGNQPQHF. The CDR3 DNA is TGTGCCAGCAGCCCGGCGGGGGCAGGGAATCAGCCCCAGCATTTT.

A note on this clone: Mismatch with germline at one junction end may stem from a read error. The rearrangement links TRBV12-3 or TRBV12-4 to TRBJ1-1, with 7 bases aligning to TRBD1. The CDR3 sequence is 12 residues long. This CDR3 reads CASSPQTGKILF. Written as DNA, the CDR3 is TGTGCCAGCAGTCCCCAGACAGGGAAGATACTCTTT.

This sequence joins TRBV2 and TRBJ1-2; TRBD1 aligns across 8 bases. V lost 5 bases to trimming and J lost 8 bases; unmatched junction nucleotides: 7. The CDR3 totals 13 residues. Germline lookup yields CDR1 SNHLY and CDR2 FYNNEI. CDR3 coding DNA: TGTGCCAGCAGTTCTCAGGGGGCGGTAGGCTACACCTTC. It codes for CASSSQGAVGYTF.

The rearrangement links TRBV4-2 to TRBJ1-2; the D is unclear. There are 13 residues in the CDR3. The V end lost 0 bases, the J end lost 4 bases, and 6 bases lay between the germline ends. Germline values: CDR1 LGHNA, CDR2 YNFKEQ. CDR3 bases: TGTGCCAGCAGCCAAGACAGTCTCTATGGCTACACCTTC. Translating it yields CASSQDSLYGYTF.

The chain employs TRBV19 and TRBJ2-2; 7 bases are a match to TRBD2. The CDR3 is made up of 14 amino acids. The V and J ends lost 6 bases and 0 bases, in that order; junction bases with no gene match: 1. Germline V gives CDR1 LNHDA, CDR2 SQIVND (reference sequence). CDR3 sequence (DNA): TGTGCCAGTAGAAGCGGGACGAACACCGGGGAGCTGTTTTTT. Translating gives CASRSGTNTGELFF.

This chain links TRBV30 with TRBJ1-5, with D unclear. Germline V gene data show CDR1 as GTSNPN and CDR2 as SVGIG (reference sequence). The CDR3 runs 14 residues. V lost 0 bases and J 6 bases, leaving 12 bases between the germline ends. The CDR3 loop reads CAWSVGQTSQPQHF. The CDR3, as DNA: TGTGCCTGGAGTGTAGGCCAGACAAGTCAGCCCCAGCATTTT.

The genes are TRBV9 and TRBJ2-7; 7 bases map to TRBD1. The CDR3 spans 15 residues. Unmatched junction bases numbered 6, after V lost 0 bases and J lost 3 bases. The V gene's germline CDR1 is SGDLS and CDR2 YYNGEE. The CDR3, as DNA: TGTGCCAGCAGCGTAGATTTCGCAGGGGGCTACGAGCAGTACTTC. It is translated as CASSVDFAGGYEQYF.

This clone was recorded only once. CDR3 protein: CASTGTSLPLNTEAFF. The CDR3 DNA follows: TGTGCCAGCACCGGGACATCACTACCACTGAACACTGAAGCTTTCTTT. The rearrangement joins TRBV5-6 to TRBJ1-1, with a weak D call TRBD1 (6 bases). CDR3 length: 16 residues. Trimming shortened V by 6 bases and J by 0 bases, and 18 bases separated the two germline ends. Germline V gene lookup returns CDR1 SGHDT and CDR2 YYEEEE. Using reference TRBV5-6 and TRBJ1-1 for the parts outside the CDR3, the full variable domain is DAGVTQSPTHLIKTRGQQVTLRCSPKSGHDTVSWYQQALGQGPQFIFQYYEEEERQRGNFPDRFSGHQFPNYSSELNVNALLLGDSALYLCASTGTSLPLNTEAFFGQGTRLTVV.

The CDR3 loop is CASSEDISYEQYF. CDR3 in DNA: TGCGCCAGCAGTGAAGACATTTCCTACGAGCAGTACTTC. The chain links TRBV10-1 to TRBJ2-7; D is unclear. Germline V gene data show CDR1 as WNHNN and CDR2 as SYGVQD (reference sequence). The CDR3 sequence is 13 residues long. Trimming cost V 3 bases and J 1 base, with 7 bases left between them.

This clone has only one observation. The chain combines TRBV6-4 with TRBJ2-3, with D perhaps matching TRBD2 (6 bases). Trimming removed 2 bases from V and 0 bases from J, with 12 bases in between. The CDR3 length is 16 residues. The germline V gene encodes CDR1 MRHNA and CDR2 SNTAGT. The CDR3 here is CASSDGGDLSTDTQYF. CDR3 bases: TGTGCCAGCAGTGACGGCGGGGACCTCAGCACAGATACGCAGTATTTT.

The chain has TRBV15 and TRBJ2-7; D possibly corresponds to TRBD1 (6 bases). Trimming removed 0 bases from V and 2 bases from J, with 11 bases in between. This CDR3 comprises 15 residues. In germline, CDR1 is LNHNV, CDR2 YYDKDF (reference sequence). CDR3 loop: CATSRDLQGAYEQYF. The CDR3 coding sequence is TGTGCCACCAGCAGAGATCTACAGGGAGCCTACGAGCAGTACTTC.

The chain couples TRBV19 to TRBJ2-2; tentative D call: TRBD2 (6 bases). The V end was cut by 6 bases, the J end by 0 bases, with 14 bases between. Germline CDR1 is LNHDA and CDR2 is SQIVND (reference sequence). The CDR3 extends over 16 amino acids. The CDR3 nucleotides read TGTGCCAGTAGCCTTCTCGGGAGTTCGAACACCGGGGAGCTGTTTTTT. Translated: CASSLLGSSNTGELFF.

The V gene is TRBV4-3, the J gene TRBJ2-5; perhaps TRBD2 as D (5 bases). In germline, CDR1 is LGHNA, CDR2 YSLEER. This CDR3 is built from 15 residues. V gave up 0 bases and J gave up 4 bases, with 12 bases separating them. CDR3 region: CASSQEVNSGETQYF. The CDR3 DNA follows: TGCGCCAGCAGCCAAGAGGTTAACAGCGGAGAGACCCAGTACTTC.

As for this clone: This same CDR3 is encoded by further DNA sequences in the sample. The chain employs TRBV11-2 and TRBJ1-2, with D hard to call. This CDR3 is 15 amino acids long. Germline CDR1 SGHAT, CDR2 FQNNGV. V lost 1 base, J lost 0 bases, and 9 bases lay in between. For the CDR3, the DNA is TGTGCCAGCAGCTTAGGTGGCGGGGCTAACTATGGCTACACCTTC. It yields the protein CASSLGGGANYGYTF.

CDR3 nucleotides: TGTGCCACAGTCGACAGGGTCAATCAGCCCCAGCATTTT. Translated, it gives CATVDRVNQPQHF. This chain connects TRBV15 to TRBJ1-5, with 7 positions matching TRBD1. V trimming: 9 bases; J trimming: 3 bases; junction bases outside the gene matches: 5. Germline V lookup: CDR1 LNHNV, CDR2 YYDKDF (reference sequence). CDR3 length: 13 amino acids.

V usage is TRBV4-3 and J usage is TRBJ2-7, with 9 bases fitting TRBD1. The germline CDR1 and CDR2 sequences are LGHNA and YSLEER. The CDR3 is 14 residues long. Germline trimming cut 4 bases from V and 6 bases from J; bases unmatched to any gene: 7. The CDR3 loop is CASSPTGGRLEQYF. For the CDR3, the DNA is TGCGCCAGCAGCCCAACAGGGGGCCGCCTCGAGCAGTACTTC.

This clone was counted a few times. The rearrangement links TRBV27 to TRBJ2-7; a weak D match, TRBD1 (5 bases). V was pared by 5 bases and J by 4 bases, with 6 bases between. The germline V gene has CDR1 MNHEY and CDR2 SMNVEV (reference sequence). The CDR3 loop spans 11 amino acids. The CDR3 here is CASSQGYEQYF. DNA for the CDR3: TGTGCCAGCAGTCAGGGTTACGAGCAGTACTTC.